This T cell receptor beta chain was identified in a study of T cells after yellow fever vaccination. Study in general: For low cell numbers, libraries were made with SMART-Seq v4 Ultra Low Input. Whole-study results and caveats: Clonotypes found in both CD4 and CD8 compartments made up a small share. Reappearing after the booster were most of the clones from primary vaccination (almost 97% CD4, 85% to 90% CD8). Peak timing came faster in the weaker secondary response, day 5 versus 15.

This clonotype qualifies as medium-sized. Germline V gene lookup returns CDR1 SQVTM and CDR2 ANQGSEA. CDR3 length: 14 amino acids. Trimming cost V 4 bases and J 3 bases, with 14 bases left between them. TCRdb independently ran MiXCR on the 5' RACE reads; one entry per CDR3 protein. The top ten clones hold about 22% of a sample with approximately 85,000 distinct CDR3 sequences, about an eighth of them seen once. The specimen comprised CD8+ T cells not binding an NS4B(214-222) dextramer, sorted from PBMCs, sampled about 21 days after the first yellow fever vaccination. The V and J genes are TRBV29-1 and TRBJ2-3, with D possibly being TRBD2 (6 bases). The TCR sequence derives from a man between 18 and 29 years old who received the YFV17D yellow fever vaccine. This CDR3 reads CSVGISGRTDTQYF. CDR3 nucleotides: TGCAGCGTTGGAATTAGCGGAAGGACAGATACGCAGTATTTT.